This T cell receptor (beta chain) derives from a study of OX40 agonist ivuxolimab in advanced cancers. Across the whole study: Patients received the agonistic anti-OX40 (CD134) antibody ivuxolimab. Each dose-escalation patient presented with hepatocellular carcinoma, melanoma, renal cell or head and neck cancer.

The V and J ends lost 4 bases and 1 base respectively, with 17 bases between them. This CDR3 is built from 16 residues. CDR1 SGHTA and CDR2 FQGNSA come from the germline V gene. The assay was immunoSEQ multiplex PCR, and TCRdb's table has in-frame clones only and misses some. The profile shows around 94,000 clones, about 92% of them singletons. Source: CD4+ or CD8+ T cells sorted from blood, taken in a trial of the OX40 agonist ivuxolimab. The clonotype comes from an adult with an advanced solid tumor such as melanoma, head and neck, liver or kidney cancer. V is TRBV7-2 and J is TRBJ2-7; D is undetermined. Here the CDR3 reads CASSSTDIRGSYEQYF. DNA of the CDR3: TGTGCCAGCAGCTCCACTGACATACGAGGTTCCTACGAGCAGTACTTC.